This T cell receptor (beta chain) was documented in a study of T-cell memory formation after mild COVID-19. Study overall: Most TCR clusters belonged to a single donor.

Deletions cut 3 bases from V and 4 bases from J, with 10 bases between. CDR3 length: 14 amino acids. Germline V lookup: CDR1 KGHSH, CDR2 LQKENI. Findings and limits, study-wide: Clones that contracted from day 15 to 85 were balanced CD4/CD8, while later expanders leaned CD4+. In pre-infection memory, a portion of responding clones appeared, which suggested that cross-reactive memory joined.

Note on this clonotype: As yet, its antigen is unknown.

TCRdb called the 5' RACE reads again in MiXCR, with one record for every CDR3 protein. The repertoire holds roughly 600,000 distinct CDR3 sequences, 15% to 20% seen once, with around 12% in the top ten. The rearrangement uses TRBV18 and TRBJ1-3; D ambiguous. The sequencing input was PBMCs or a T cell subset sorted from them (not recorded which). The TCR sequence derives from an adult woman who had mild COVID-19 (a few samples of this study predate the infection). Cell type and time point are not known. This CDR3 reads CASSPRPAGNTIYF. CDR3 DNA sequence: TGTGCCAGCTCACCTCGACCCGCGGGAAACACCATATATTTT.